What follows describes a single T cell receptor (beta chain). The repertoire was sequenced with immunoSEQ multiplex PCR; TCRdb's copy has only in-frame clones and lacks some. This table has fewer than 200,000 clones, more than 70% appearing once. The data belong to a study of blood T cell repertoires in COVID-19. Trimming pared 6 bases from V and 0 bases from J, leaving 12 bases between. The CDR3 sequence is 15 residues long. Germline V lookup: CDR1 MNHNY, CDR2 SVGAGI (reference sequence). V is TRBV6-6 and J is TRBJ1-3; unclear D gene. The TCR sequence derives from a man aged 35 to 55 with active or convalescent COVID-19. The sequenced sample was peripheral blood. Here the CDR3 reads CASSPSGRSGNTIYF. The CDR3 coding sequence is TGTGCCAGCAGCCCCTCAGGCCGCTCTGGAAACACCATATATTTT.